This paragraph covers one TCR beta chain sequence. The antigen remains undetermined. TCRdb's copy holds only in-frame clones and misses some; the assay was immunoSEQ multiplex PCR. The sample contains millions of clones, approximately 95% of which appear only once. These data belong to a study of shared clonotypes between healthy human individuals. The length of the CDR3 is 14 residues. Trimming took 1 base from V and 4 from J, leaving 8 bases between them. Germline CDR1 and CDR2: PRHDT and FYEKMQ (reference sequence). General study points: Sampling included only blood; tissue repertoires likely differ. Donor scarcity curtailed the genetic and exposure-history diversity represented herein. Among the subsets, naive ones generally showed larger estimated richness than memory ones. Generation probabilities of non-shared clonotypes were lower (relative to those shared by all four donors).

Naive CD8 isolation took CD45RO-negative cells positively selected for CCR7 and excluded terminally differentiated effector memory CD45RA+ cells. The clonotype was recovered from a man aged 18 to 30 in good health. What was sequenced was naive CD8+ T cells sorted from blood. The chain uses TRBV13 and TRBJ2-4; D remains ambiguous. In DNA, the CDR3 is TGTGCCAGCAGCTTAGAGGGCAGAAAAAACATTCAGTACTTC. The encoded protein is CASSLEGRKNIQYF. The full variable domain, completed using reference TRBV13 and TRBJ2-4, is AAGVIQSPRHLIKEKRETATLKCYPIPRHDTVYWYQQGPGQDPQFLISFYEKMQSDKGSIPDRFSAQQFSDYHSELNMSSLELGDSALYFCASSLEGRKNIQYFGAGTRLSVL.